This is a list of T cell receptor beta chains from one sample in a study of shared clonotypes between healthy human individuals. This table comes from immunoSEQ multiplex PCR, and its TCRdb copy is limited to in-frame clones, with some not included. The table shows 800,000 or so clones, with roughly 96% occurring only once. The sequencing sample was made of naive CD8+ T cells sorted from blood. The source of these receptors is a man younger than 45 in good health. The CDR3 runs from the conserved cysteine through the conserved F or W.

v_gene | len | CDR3aa
TRBV5-1 | 17 | CASSLAAGQIVVTEAFF
TRBV10-3 | 13 | CAISESQVYEQYF
TRBV7-9 | 14 | CASSHPTLPYEQYF
TRBV7-6 | 14 | CASSPGTGTYEQYF
TRBV28 | 14 | CASEPGQGDNEQFF
TRBV27 | 14 | CASSLYQGLYEQYF
TRBV27 | 14 | CASSTSAGGYEQYF
TRBV28 | 14 | CASSPRDTTYEQYF
TRBV9 | 14 | CASSASWGSYEQYF
TRBV10-2 | 15 | CASRVAGVGTDTQYF
TRBV4-2 | 15 | CASSQELPGSYGYTF
TRBV11-2 | 16 | CASSLTTSGSYNEQFF
TRBV19 | 13 | CASSIGHLSEQYF
TRBV2 | 14 | CASREDKGNYEQYF
TRBV7-9 | 15 | CASSSHGNGQYEQYF
TRBV11-2 | 19 | CASSLGYRGLAESTDTQYF
TRBV4-1 | 15 | CASSQNSGLAYEQYF
TRBV29-1 | 14 | CSVHRGKVLNGYTF
TRBV9 | 15 | CASSPEAGVVETQYF
TRBV10-2 | 13 | CASSEGVNTEAFF
TRBV7-9 | 15 | CASSYDAGTDYGYTF
TRBV6-1 | 14 | CASGPWGGNQPQHF
TRBV11-2 | 15 | CASRKLAGVANEQFF
TRBV6-1 | 13 | CASRVTGGNEQFF
TRBV27 | 13 | CASSLRLAGEQYF
TRBV29-1 | 15 | CSVLGQGTVNTEAFF
TRBV7-9 | 13 | CASSSTGGWEQYF
TRBV7-9 | 14 | CASSLPGQEYGYTF
TRBV27 | 16 | CASSLTGDSSYNEQFF
TRBV27 | 13 | CASSLAASYEQYF
TRBV27 | 15 | CASSSRGDMNTEAFF
TRBV5-1 | 19 | CASSLSLLRGPAPGTEAFF
TRBV14 | 13 | CASSLQGVGEQYF
TRBV15 | 15 | CATRRTSGNTDTQYF
TRBV21-1 | 14 | CASSRGDSTYEQYF
TRBV28 | 16 | CASSLPGQKITDEQFF